This TCR beta chain is drawn from a study of cytomegalovirus exposure and HLA in healthy donors. Study observations and caveats: Upon later analysis, TCR association rates were observed to vary by HLA locus, being highest for DRB1 and lowest for HLA-C.

Concerning this clone: Its antigen is as yet unknown.

PCR employed 60 Vbeta and 13 Jbeta primers. Libraries were prepared by immunoSEQ multiplex PCR; TCRdb keeps only in-frame clonotypes and omits some of them. The table records 150,000 to 180,000 clones, 60% to 85% of them present only once. This TCR came from a woman aged 40 to 50 in good health and CMV-seronegative. Material: PBMCs.

Written as DNA, the CDR3 is TGCAGCACATCGGGGGGGAACACTGAAGCTTTCTTT. This sequence encodes CSTSGGNTEAFF. This chain links TRBV29-1 with TRBJ1-1; possibly TRBD1 for D (5 bases). Germline CDR1 reads SQVTM; CDR2 reads ANQGSEA. V was clipped by 8 bases and J by 1 base, with 11 bases between them. The CDR3 loop spans 12 amino acids.